This TCR beta chain was identified in a study of identical twins. This clonotype was counted at least ten times. The CDR3 has 14 residues. Germline loops: CDR1 DFQATT, CDR2 SNEGSKA (reference sequence). Trimming left V 6 bases short and J 0 bases short, with 12 bases between. Template switching introduced a universal primer site, and the cDNA bore unique molecular identifiers. From the 5' RACE reads, TCRdb called clonotypes with MiXCR, one entry per CDR3 protein. Seen here are around 680,000 distinct CDR3 sequences, less than 10% observed once, and the top ten hold approximately 0.96%. This sample also appeared in a second study, on yellow fever vaccine responses in identical twins.

The J gene is TRBJ2-1, the V gene TRBV20-1; possibly TRBD1 or TRBD2 for D (5 bases each). The clonotype comes from a woman under 30 in good health. Material for sequencing was PBMCs. Here the CDR3 reads CSARGRSSYNEQFF. The CDR3 DNA sequence: TGCAGTGCCCGGGGACGAAGCTCCTACAATGAGCAGTTCTTC.